Detailed here is one TCR beta chain. The CDR3 extends over 14 amino acids. The ends were cut back, 0 bases at V and 2 bases at J, with 8 bases in the middle. Looked up from germline, CDR1 is SGHRS and CDR2 is YFSETQ. Clones were read by immunoSEQ multiplex PCR, and TCRdb kept only the in-frame ones, dropping some. The sample lists 100,000 or so clones, about 86% occurring once. The data are from a study of cytomegalovirus exposure and HLA in healthy donors. The sequencing input was PBMCs. The source is a woman under 30 in good health and CMV-seropositive. This rearrangement joins TRBV5-1 to TRBJ2-5; D might be TRBD2 (6 bases). The CDR3 loop reads CASSLGGGQETQYF. Written as DNA, the CDR3 is TGCGCCAGCAGCTTGGGTGGGGGGCAAGAGACCCAGTACTTC.